This TCR beta chain was recorded in a study of Graves' ophthalmopathy and Graves' hyperthyroidism. Ophthalmopathic donors had moderate-to-severe activity, CAS ≥3 and NOSPECS ≥4, with disease that had lasted under 3 months. Physicians reached a diagnosis by relying on clinical symptoms, serum thyroxine, TRAb, thyroid ultrasound and orbital computed tomography. The source of the PBMCs was roughly 10 ml of fresh peripheral blood. Whole-study results and caveats: A majority of expanded thyroid clonotypes exceeding 0.001 frequency were likewise present in blood.

V lost 0 bases, J lost 3 bases, and 18 bases lay in between. The CDR3 contains 17 residues. In germline, CDR1 is SGHAT, CDR2 FQDESV (reference sequence). RNA transcripts were the source from which TCR beta CDR3 regions were amplified. HTBI primers primed a first-round RT-PCR, and a second-round multiplex PCR followed. TCRdb itself ran the multiplex PCR reads through MiXCR, one entry per CDR3 protein. The repertoire holds approximately 480,000 distinct CDR3 sequences, with around 14% as singletons. This clonotype was recorded at least ten times. The target antigen is unknown. What was sequenced was blood. V and J are TRBV11-1 and TRBJ2-7, with D unresolved. The clonotype comes from a woman under 40 with Graves' ophthalmopathy. This chain's CDR3 is CASSLAFSAELIYEQYF. The CDR3 DNA sequence: TGTGCCAGCAGCTTAGCATTCTCGGCAGAGCTTATCTACGAGCAGTACTTC.